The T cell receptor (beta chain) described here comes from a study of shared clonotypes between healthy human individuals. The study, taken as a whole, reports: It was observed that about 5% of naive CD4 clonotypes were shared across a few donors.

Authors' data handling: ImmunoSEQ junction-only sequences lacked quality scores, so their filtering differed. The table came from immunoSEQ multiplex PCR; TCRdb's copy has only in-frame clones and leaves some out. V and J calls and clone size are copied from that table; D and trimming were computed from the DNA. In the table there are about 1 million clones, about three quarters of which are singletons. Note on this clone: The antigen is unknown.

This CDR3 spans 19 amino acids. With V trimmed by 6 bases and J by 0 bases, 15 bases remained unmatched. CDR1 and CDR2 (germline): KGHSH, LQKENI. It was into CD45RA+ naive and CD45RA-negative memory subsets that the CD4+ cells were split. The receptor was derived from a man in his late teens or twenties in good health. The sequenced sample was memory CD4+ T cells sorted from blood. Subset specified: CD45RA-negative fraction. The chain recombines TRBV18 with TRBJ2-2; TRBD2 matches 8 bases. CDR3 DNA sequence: TGTGCCAGCTCTCGTACACTAGCGGTAGAAGTCTCGAACACCGGGGAGCTGTTTTTT. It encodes CASSRTLAVEVSNTGELFF.